This passage covers 30 T cell receptor beta chains from one sample sequenced in a study of technical replicates of blood from a few donors. Repertoires were generated with immunoSEQ multiplex PCR, while TCRdb's copy carries only in-frame clones and drops some. Of about 80,000 clones listed, approximately 98% are singletons. The sample was T cells isolated from PBMCs. All receptors come from a human donor in good health.

This chain joins TRBV5-1 and TRBJ2-1; maybe TRBD2 (5 bases). The CDR3 has 15 residues. Germline CDR1 reads SGHRS; CDR2 reads YFSETQ. V gave up 4 bases and J gave up 0 bases, with 11 bases separating them. CDR3: CASSPTGSSYNEQFF. CDR3 bases: TGCGCCAGCAGCCCTACGGGGAGCTCCTACAATGAGCAGTTCTTC. The full variable domain, in which reference TRBV5-1 and TRBJ2-1 provide the parts outside the CDR3, is KAGVTQTPRYLIKTRGQQVTLSCSPISGHRSVSWYQQTPGQGLQFLFEYFSETQRNKGNFPGRFSGRQFSNSRSEMNVSTLELGDSALYLCASSPTGSSYNEQFFGPGTRLTVL.

The gene calls are TRBV2 and TRBJ2-1, with D hard to call. CDR1 is SNHLY and CDR2 is FYNNEI in the germline V gene. The germline V and J ends were trimmed by 8 bases and 0 bases, with 11 bases remaining between them. CDR3 length: 14 residues. The CDR3 nucleotides read TGTGCCAGCCTGCCTCTAAGCTCCTACAATGAGCAGTTCTTC. It encodes CASLPLSSYNEQFF. Variable domain in full (rest from reference TRBV2 and TRBJ2-1): EPEVTQTPSHQVTQMGQEVILRCVPISNHLYFYWYRQILGQKVEFLVSFYNNEISEKSEIFDDQFSVERPDGSNFTLKIRSTKLEDSAMYFCASLPLSSYNEQFFGPGTRLTVL.

This chain connects TRBV19 to TRBJ1-5, with a possible D match to TRBD1 (5 bases). Trimming removed 3 bases at V and 5 bases at J, with 20 bases between. CDR1 LNHDA and CDR2 SQIVND come from the germline V gene (reference sequence). There are 17 residues in the CDR3. DNA of the CDR3: TGTGCCAGTAGTATTGGGCCCAGGGCCGAAACCTATCAGCCCCAGCATTTT. Amino acids: CASSIGPRAETYQPQHF.

In this sample, this clone turned up once. The chain has TRBV9 and TRBJ1-2; 9 nucleotides line up with TRBD1. CDR1 and CDR2 (germline): SGDLS, YYNGEE. Losses at the gene ends were 4 bases for V and 0 bases for J; bases not matched to a gene: 10. The CDR3 covers 17 residues. The CDR3 protein is CASSPAPRQGANYGYTF. The DNA of the CDR3 is TGTGCCAGCAGCCCCGCCCCCCGACAGGGGGCTAACTATGGCTACACCTTC.

The rearrangement joins TRBV23-1 to TRBJ1-5; 9 bases agree with TRBD1. TRBV23-1 is annotated as an ORF whose role is uncertain. The CDR3 spans 18 residues. J was trimmed by 6 bases and V by 0 bases; bases with no gene match: 12. CDR3 loop: CASSQSSLGQGVGQPQHF. The DNA of the CDR3 is TGCGCCAGCAGTCAATCGTCCCTGGGACAGGGTGTAGGTCAGCCCCAGCATTTT.

The gene calls are TRBV5-1 and TRBJ2-6; 11 nucleotides match TRBD1. This CDR3 comprises 17 residues. The germline CDR1 and CDR2 sequences are SGHRS and YFSETQ. With 4 bases clipped from V and 2 bases from J, the junction kept 5 bases outside the gene matches. The CDR3 here is CASSPGTGGAGANVLTF. The CDR3 DNA follows: TGCGCCAGCAGCCCGGGGACAGGGGGAGCTGGGGCCAACGTCCTGACTTTC.

The chain recombines TRBV19 with TRBJ2-7; tentative D call: TRBD1 (6 bases). The CDR3 runs 13 residues. V gave up 5 bases and J gave up 4 bases, with 12 bases separating them. Per germline, CDR1 LNHDA and CDR2 SQIVND (reference sequence). CDR3 region: CASSARTVYEQYF. CDR3 sequence (DNA): TGTGCCAGTAGTGCCCGGACAGTTTACGAGCAGTACTTC.

The CDR3 is CASSAQGLANYGYTF. Written as DNA, the CDR3 is TGTGCCAGCAGCGCCCAGGGGTTAGCTAACTATGGCTACACCTTC. The chain has TRBV9 and TRBJ1-2, with D possibly TRBD1 on 6 matching bases. The CDR3 extends over 15 amino acids. Germline V gene lookup returns CDR1 SGDLS and CDR2 YYNGEE. Trimming shortened V by 3 bases and J by 0 bases, and 12 bases separated the two germline ends.

The chain employs TRBV5-1 and TRBJ2-5; D may be TRBD1 (5 bases). CDR1 and CDR2 from the germline V gene are SGHRS and YFSETQ. This CDR3 has 14 residues. Between the trimmed V and J ends, which lost 3 bases and 2 bases, there was a span of 11 bases. In nucleotides, the CDR3 is TGCGCCAGCAGCTCAGGGTTTGGTCAAGAGACCCAGTACTTC. Translated: CASSSGFGQETQYF.

The chain recombines TRBV7-3 with TRBJ1-1; D is perhaps TRBD1 (6 bases). The CDR3 is 14 residues long. Per germline, CDR1 SGHTA and CDR2 FQGTGA. Trimming pared 1 base from V and 2 bases from J, leaving 8 bases between. This CDR3 reads CASSLIGGNTEAFF. As DNA, the CDR3 is TGTGCCAGCAGCTTAATAGGGGGAAACACTGAAGCTTTCTTT. Based on the CDR3 plus reference TRBV7-3 and TRBJ1-1, the full variable domain is GAGVSQTPSNKVTEKGKYVELRCDPISGHTALYWYRQSLGQGPEFLIYFQGTGAADDSGLPNDRFFAVRPEGSVSTLKIQRTERGDSAVYLCASSLIGGNTEAFFGQGTRLTVV.

The genes are TRBV11-2 and TRBJ1-3; D gene ambiguous. Trimming shortened V by 1 base and J by 1 base, and 11 bases separated the two germline ends. Looked up from germline, CDR1 is SGHAT and CDR2 is FQNNGV. CDR3 length equals 16 residues. The CDR3 bases are TGTGCCAGCAGCTTAGTCATTGGAGGATCTGGAAACACCATATATTTT. It is translated as CASSLVIGGSGNTIYF.

The chain joins TRBV19 to TRBJ2-5; 12 bases match TRBD2. Germline-derived CDR1 and CDR2 are LNHDA and SQIVND (reference sequence). Germline trimming cut 5 bases from V and 5 bases from J; bases unmatched to any gene: 6. There are 15 residues in the CDR3. The CDR3 protein is CASSVLAGGPETQYF. CDR3 coding DNA: TGTGCCAGTAGTGTCCTAGCGGGAGGGCCGGAGACCCAGTACTTC.

V is TRBV6-1 and J is TRBJ1-2, with TRBD1 matching 7 bases. Germline loops: CDR1 MNHNS, CDR2 SASEGT. The CDR3 loop spans 15 amino acids. The junction had 5 bases not matched to a gene; V was cut back by 4 bases and J by 0 bases. CDR3 protein: CASSAGQLTNYGYTF. DNA for the CDR3: TGTGCCAGCAGTGCGGGACAGCTAACTAACTATGGCTACACCTTC.

The chain couples TRBV30 to TRBJ1-2, with D possibly TRBD1 on 6 matching bases. V lost 4 bases and J 4 bases, leaving 19 bases between the germline ends. Per the germline V gene, CDR1 is GTSNPN and CDR2 is SVGIG (reference sequence). This CDR3 is 15 amino acids long. The CDR3 spells CAWNPLVGGLYGYTF. Here the CDR3 DNA reads TGTGCCTGGAACCCATTGGTGGGGGGGCTCTATGGCTACACCTTC.

The CDR3 loop is CASSQMRELYNEQFF. CDR3 coding DNA: TGTGCCAGCAGCCAAATGAGGGAGTTATACAATGAGCAGTTCTTC. The chain carries TRBV14 and TRBJ2-1, with D possibly matching TRBD2 (5 bases). Germline lookup yields CDR1 SGHDN and CDR2 FVKESK. The CDR3 covers 15 residues. The V end was cut by 2 bases, the J end by 4 bases, with 12 bases between.

This clone has a single count. V and J are TRBV27 and TRBJ1-2; 9 bases match TRBD1. The CDR3 consists of 16 residues. In germline, CDR1 is MNHEY, CDR2 SMNVEV (reference sequence). V trimming: 5 bases; J trimming: 5 bases; junction bases outside the gene matches: 12. This CDR3 is CASSPIGTGIYYGYTF. In DNA, the CDR3 is TGTGCCAGCAGTCCGATAGGGACAGGGATTTATTATGGCTACACCTTC.

This chain links TRBV13 with TRBJ2-7; D perhaps matches TRBD1 (5 bases). The germline V gene has CDR1 PRHDT and CDR2 FYEKMQ (reference sequence). This CDR3 spans 17 amino acids. V lost 3 bases and J 3 bases, leaving 21 bases between the germline ends. The CDR3 coding sequence is TGTGCCAGCAGCTTTATTGGTCCCGGACAACAGGTCTACGAGCAGTACTTC. Translating it yields CASSFIGPGQQVYEQYF.

V gene TRBV7-9 combines with J gene TRBJ1-2, with D maybe TRBD1 (5 bases). Germline loops: CDR1 SEHNR, CDR2 FQNEAQ (reference sequence). The CDR3 totals 14 residues. V was cut by 0 bases and J by 4 bases, with 9 bases left in between. The CDR3 spells CASSLAAGPYGYTF. The CDR3 DNA reads as TGTGCCAGCAGCTTAGCGGCAGGGCCCTATGGCTACACCTTC. Supplemented by reference TRBV7-9 and TRBJ1-2, the full variable domain reads DTGVSQNPRHKITKRGQNVTFRCDPISEHNRLYWYRQTLGQGPEFLTYFQNEAQLEKSRLLSDRFSAERPKGSFSTLEIQRTEQGDSAMYLCASSLAAGPYGYTFGSGTRLTVV.

This clone appeared a single time. The chain links TRBV7-9 to TRBJ1-5, with 7 nucleotides matching TRBD1. The CDR3 has 15 residues. Germline V gives CDR1 SEHNR, CDR2 FQNEAQ (reference sequence). Trimming at V came to 6 bases and at J to 3 bases, leaving 8 bases not matched to a gene. CDR3 nucleotide sequence: TGTGCCAGCAGTCCCTCAGGGGGAGACAATCAGCCCCAGCATTTT. It is translated as CASSPSGGDNQPQHF.

The V gene is TRBV6-1, the J gene TRBJ2-1; TRBD2 might be the D (6 bases). Trimming shortened V by 5 bases and J by 4 bases, and 9 bases separated the two germline ends. Germline CDR1 MNHNS, CDR2 SASEGT. CDR3 length: 13 residues. This CDR3 is CASSLLAYNEQFF. The CDR3 nucleotides read TGTGCCAGCAGTTTACTAGCTTACAATGAGCAGTTCTTC.

This clone appeared a single time. The V gene is TRBV2, the J gene TRBJ2-5, with TRBD1 identical over 8 bases. Germline V gene sequence: CDR1 SNHLY, CDR2 FYNNEI. The CDR3 runs to 14 residues. The V gene end was trimmed by 10 bases and the J gene end by 1 base; junction bases not matched to a gene: 8. CDR3 DNA sequence: TGTGCCAATGACAGGGGAGGAGGCCAAGAGACCCAGTACTTC. This codes for CANDRGGGQETQYF.

The genes are TRBV19 and TRBJ2-7; 8 bases align to TRBD1. Germline values: CDR1 LNHDA, CDR2 SQIVND (reference sequence). The CDR3 is 13 amino acids. Trimming at V came to 10 bases and at J to 3 bases, leaving 8 bases not matched to a gene. CDR3 protein: CATSFDRGYEQYF. In DNA, the CDR3 is TGTGCCACAAGCTTTGACAGGGGCTACGAGCAGTACTTC.

CDR3 in DNA: TGTGCCAGCAGCGCCACCCCAGACAGGGTGCATGAGCAGTTCTTC. Translated, it gives CASSATPDRVHEQFF. This chain joins TRBV7-9 and TRBJ2-1; TRBD1 matches at 7 bases. This CDR3 is 15 amino acids long. V lost 5 bases to trimming and J lost 8 bases; unmatched junction nucleotides: 12. Germline values: CDR1 SEHNR, CDR2 FQNEAQ (reference sequence).

The chain employs TRBV28 and TRBJ1-5, with 8 bases lining up with TRBD1. There are 14 residues in the CDR3. With V trimmed by 5 bases and J by 9 bases, 9 bases remained unmatched. Germline loops: CDR1 MDHEN, CDR2 SYDVKM. CDR3 coding DNA: TGTGCCAGCAGTCCTCCAGGACAGGGACGGCCCCAGCATTTT. It yields the protein CASSPPGQGRPQHF.

This chain connects TRBV6-5 to TRBJ1-1, with D uncertain. CDR3 length: 13 residues. V was clipped by 4 bases and J by 2 bases, with 8 bases between them. In germline, CDR1 is MNHEY, CDR2 SVGAGI. DNA for the CDR3: TGTGCCAGCAGTTCGAATACAAACACTGAAGCTTTCTTT. Its translation: CASSSNTNTEAFF.

This chain connects TRBV30 to TRBJ2-6, with TRBD1 matching over 8 bases. Germline CDR1 GTSNPN, CDR2 SVGIG (reference sequence). The ends lost 4 bases at V and 0 bases at J; junction bases unmatched: 2. CDR3 size: 15 residues. The CDR3 protein is CAWIRGHSGANVLTF. CDR3 DNA sequence: TGTGCCTGGATCAGGGGGCACTCTGGGGCCAACGTCCTGACTTTC. The complete variable domain, with remaining parts taken from reference TRBV30 and TRBJ2-6, reads SQTIHQWPATLVQPVGSPLSLECTVEGTSNPNLYWYRQAAGRGLQLLFYSVGIGQISSEVPQNLSASRPQDRQFILSSKKLLLSDSGFYLCAWIRGHSGANVLTFGAGSRLTVL.

The J gene is TRBJ2-3, the V gene TRBV29-1; D unclear. Germline V gene lookup returns CDR1 SQVTM and CDR2 ANQGSEA. The CDR3 is 14 residues long. The germline V and J ends were trimmed by 7 bases and 0 bases, with 14 bases remaining between them. CDR3 amino acids: CSAPHPVSTDTQYF. Written as DNA, the CDR3 is TGCAGCGCCCCGCACCCAGTTAGCACAGATACGCAGTATTTT.

The chain is built from TRBV27 and TRBJ2-7, with 11 bases that match TRBD2. Germline V gives CDR1 MNHEY, CDR2 SMNVEV (reference sequence). V trimming: 4 bases; J trimming: 3 bases; junction bases outside the gene matches: 5. This CDR3 has 15 residues. CDR3 protein: CASSSLAGDIYEQYF. For the CDR3, the DNA is TGTGCCAGCAGTTCACTAGCGGGAGATATCTACGAGCAGTACTTC.

The chain recombines TRBV28 with TRBJ2-3, with 9 bases matching TRBD2. The ends lost 2 bases at V and 6 bases at J; junction bases unmatched: 9. Germline loops: CDR1 MDHEN, CDR2 SYDVKM. The CDR3 loop spans 16 amino acids. CDR3 protein: CASSLTREGLLDTQYF. In DNA, the CDR3 is TGTGCCAGCAGTTTAACGCGGGAGGGCTTGCTTGATACGCAGTATTTT.

The chain uses TRBV6-5 and TRBJ1-1; D remains unclear. Germline loops: CDR1 MNHEY, CDR2 SVGAGI. The CDR3 is 15 residues long. The germline V and J ends were trimmed by 6 bases and 3 bases, with 17 bases remaining between them. In DNA form, the CDR3 reads TGTGCCAGCAGGCCTCGCCGTTTGGGAGACACTGAAGCTTTCTTT. Translating gives CASRPRRLGDTEAFF.